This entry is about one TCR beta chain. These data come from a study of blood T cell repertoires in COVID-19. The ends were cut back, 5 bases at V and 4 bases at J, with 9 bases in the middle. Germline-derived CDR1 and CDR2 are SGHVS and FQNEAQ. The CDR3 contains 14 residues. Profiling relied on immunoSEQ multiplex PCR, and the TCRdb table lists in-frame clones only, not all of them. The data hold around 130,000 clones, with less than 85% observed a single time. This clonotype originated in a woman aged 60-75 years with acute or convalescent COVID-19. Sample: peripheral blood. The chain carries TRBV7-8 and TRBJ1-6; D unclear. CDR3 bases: TGTGCCAGCAGCCAACCAGGTTATAATTCACCCCTCCACTTT. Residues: CASSQPGYNSPLHF.